The present entry profiles one TCR beta chain with its context. Authors' analysis steps: Using reference gene primer amplification, nucleated cell counts were estimated. Generated by immunoSEQ multiplex PCR, the TCRdb table keeps only in-frame clones and is missing some. V, J and clone size are those of that table, while D and trimming were read from the DNA. This sample has about 250,000 clones, with about 82% found just once. The sample belongs to a study of blood T cell repertoires in COVID-19. Study details: Italy, Spain and the United States were the sources of the convalescent and acute COVID-19 samples. PBMCs, B-cell-depleted T cells, or T cells were the source of the cDNA or gDNA that made up the material.

Participants reported their clinical history, and cohort assignment relied on those reports. This CDR3 is 13 amino acids long. The V end was cut by 5 bases, the J end by 8 bases, with 13 bases between. The sequence derives from a woman aged 50 to 60 with acute COVID-19. The rearrangement uses TRBV12-3 or TRBV12-4 and TRBJ2-4; maybe TRBD2 (6 bases). The source material was PBMCs or T cells enriched from blood (not recorded which). The CDR3 DNA follows: TGTGCCAGCAGTCGCGGGACCTCTGACATTCAGTACTTC. As protein: CASSRGTSDIQYF.